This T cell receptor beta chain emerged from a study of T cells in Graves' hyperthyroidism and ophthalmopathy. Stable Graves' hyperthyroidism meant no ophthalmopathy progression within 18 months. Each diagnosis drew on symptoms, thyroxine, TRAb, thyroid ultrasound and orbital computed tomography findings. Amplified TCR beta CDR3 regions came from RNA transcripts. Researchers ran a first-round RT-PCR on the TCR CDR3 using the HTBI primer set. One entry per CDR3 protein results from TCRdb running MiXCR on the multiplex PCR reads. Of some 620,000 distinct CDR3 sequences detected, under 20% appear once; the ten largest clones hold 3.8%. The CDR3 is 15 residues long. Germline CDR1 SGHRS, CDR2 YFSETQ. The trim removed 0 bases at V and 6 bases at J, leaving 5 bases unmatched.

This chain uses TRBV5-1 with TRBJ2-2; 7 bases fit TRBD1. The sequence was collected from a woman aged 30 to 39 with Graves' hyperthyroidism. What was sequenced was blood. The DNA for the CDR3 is TGCGCCAGCAGCTTGGGTCTCCAGGGGGCCGGGGAGCTGTTTTTT. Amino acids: CASSLGLQGAGELFF.